Detailed here is one T cell receptor (beta chain). This sample stems from a study of blood T cell repertoires in COVID-19. The protocol was immunoSEQ multiplex PCR, while the TCRdb copy is restricted to in-frame clones and leaves out a portion. The top ten hold approximately 1% of the sample, which has fewer than 350,000 clones, 88% seen once. J was trimmed by 6 bases and V by 4 bases; bases with no gene match: 5. CDR3 size: 14 residues. CDR1 and CDR2 from the germline V gene are SGHDT and YYEEEE. The cohort comprised adults aged roughly 18 to 90 years residing in around 25 US areas. The clonotype was recovered from a woman younger than 45 who had been exposed to COVID-19. The chain employs TRBV5-6 and TRBJ2-2; 8 bases line up with TRBD1. What was sequenced was PBMCs or T cells enriched from blood (not recorded which). This CDR3 reads CASSGRTGSGELFF. The CDR3 region has the DNA TGTGCCAGCAGCGGAAGGACAGGGTCCGGGGAGCTGTTTTTT.